The present T cell receptor beta chain was sequenced within a study of blood T cell repertoires in COVID-19. CDR3 length: 14 amino acids. Germline V gives CDR1 SQVTM, CDR2 ANQGSEA. V lost 5 bases and J lost 1, with 14 bases in between. The table came from immunoSEQ multiplex PCR; TCRdb's copy has only in-frame clones and leaves some out. The table lists 92,000 or so clones, around 72% of them singletons, with around 14% in the top ten. The origin of this receptor is a woman at least 80 years old with acute or convalescent COVID-19. The sample consisted of peripheral blood. The chain links TRBV29-1 to TRBJ1-1; TRBD1 is a possible D gene (6 bases). Written as DNA, the CDR3 is TGCAGCGTTCAAGTCGGGACAACGAACACTGAAGCTTTCTTT. It translates to CSVQVGTTNTEAFF.